This entry describes one T cell receptor (beta chain). The antigen is unknown. The source of the sample is a study of beta chain features in type 1 diabetes. Sequencing targeted expressed TCRB transcripts, as all isolated RNA had been reverse transcribed. Naive, central memory and regulatory T cell samples came to a mean of approximately 3.57 million reads. Using immunoSEQ multiplex PCR, the repertoire was profiled, and TCRdb retains in-frame clones only, with some absent. The data contain 300,000 to 350,000 clones, about a tenth of them singletons. The study, taken as a whole, reports: TCRB CDR3s were moderately but significantly shorter in Type 1 diabetes patients in all four CD4+ subsets.

This TCR came from a man younger than 45 with type 1 diabetes. Sample: central memory CD4+ T cells from blood.

The CDR3 reads CASSQRVSQYGYTF. The CDR3 bases are TGCGCCAGCAGCCAGCGAGTCAGCCAGTATGGCTACACCTTC. J is TRBJ1-2 and V is TRBV4-3; D gene uncertain. The V end lost 3 bases, the J end lost 5 bases, and 13 bases lay between the germline ends. This CDR3 is built from 14 residues. Germline loops: CDR1 LGHNA, CDR2 YSLEER.